A single sample gave rise to the 27 T cell receptor beta chains below, sequenced in a study of T cell changes during pregnancy in multiple sclerosis. Libraries were prepared by immunoSEQ multiplex PCR; TCRdb keeps only in-frame clonotypes and omits some of them. The table records some 85,000 clones, roughly 94% of them present only once. This material consisted of peripheral blood, taken in the third trimester of pregnancy. These receptors all come from a female donor with multiple sclerosis, enrolled in a pregnancy study.

The chain links TRBV25-1 to TRBJ2-5; 7 bases align to TRBD2. There are 14 residues in the CDR3. V lost 5 bases, J lost 7 bases, and 10 bases stayed unmatched. Germline V gene lookup returns CDR1 MGHDK and CDR2 SYGVNS. The DNA of the CDR3 is TGTGCCAGCAGTTGGGCTAGCGGTCGTGGGACCCAGTACTTC. Translating it yields CASSWASGRGTQYF.

The genes are TRBV18 and TRBJ1-3; 9 nucleotides match TRBD1. The germline CDR1 and CDR2 sequences are KGHSH and LQKENI. The CDR3 is 16 residues long. The V and J ends lost 1 base and 3 bases, in that order; junction bases with no gene match: 4. CDR3: CASSPRTGGGGNTIYF. The CDR3 region has the DNA TGTGCCAGCTCACCACGAACAGGGGGCGGTGGAAACACCATATATTTT.

The chain carries TRBV30 and TRBJ1-6, with 10 nucleotides matching TRBD1. Trimming at V came to 2 bases and at J to 13 bases, leaving 8 bases not matched to a gene. CDR1 is GTSNPN and CDR2 is SVGIG in the germline V gene (reference sequence). This CDR3 region has 14 residues. CDR3: CAWSPPDRGRPLHF. The CDR3 DNA reads as TGTGCCTGGAGTCCCCCCGACAGGGGGCGCCCCCTCCACTTT.

This chain uses TRBV29-1 with TRBJ1-4, with D maybe TRBD1 (6 bases). Germline CDR1 reads SQVTM; CDR2 reads ANQGSEA. V was trimmed by 1 base and J by 8 bases, leaving 17 bases between them. CDR3 length: 15 residues. CDR3 region: CSVEGSRGAGEKLFF. The CDR3 DNA follows: TGCAGCGTTGAAGGCAGCAGGGGAGCAGGGGAAAAACTGTTTTTT. Complete variable domain (other parts from reference TRBV29-1 and TRBJ1-4): SAVISQKPSRDICQRGTSLTIQCQVDSQVTMMFWYRQQPGQSLTLIATANQGSEATYESGFVIDKFPISRPNLTFSTLTVSNMSPEDSSIYLCSVEGSRGAGEKLFFGSGTQLSVL.

The chain is built from TRBV28 and TRBJ2-3; perhaps TRBD2 as D (5 bases). This CDR3 has 16 residues. Germline CDR1 reads MDHEN; CDR2 reads SYDVKM. V gave up 0 bases and J gave up 7 bases, with 17 bases separating them. CDR3 coding DNA: TGTGCCAGCAGTTTATGGATTAAACTAGGAGGTCATACGCAGTATTTT. Translating gives CASSLWIKLGGHTQYF.

The chain combines TRBV27 with TRBJ2-5; TRBD1 might be the D (6 bases). The V gene lost 0 bases and the J gene lost 5 bases, with 13 bases spanning the gap. The CDR3 loop spans 15 amino acids. The germline V gene encodes CDR1 MNHEY and CDR2 SMNVEV (reference sequence). The CDR3 nucleotides are TGTGCCAGCAGTTTATCACTTGGGGGACATGAGACCCAGTACTTC. The encoded protein is CASSLSLGGHETQYF.

This rearrangement joins TRBV28 to TRBJ1-2; D is undetermined. The V and J ends lost 5 bases and 5 bases respectively, with 12 bases between them. This CDR3 has 13 amino acids. Germline CDR1 and CDR2: MDHEN and SYDVKM. In DNA form, the CDR3 reads TGTGCCAGCAGTACGGGGTGGCGGTATGGCTACACCTTC. It yields the protein CASSTGWRYGYTF.

The chain uses TRBV7-9 and TRBJ2-7, with D unclear. This CDR3 is 12 amino acids long. Deletions cut 6 bases from V and 0 bases from J, with 6 bases between. CDR1 and CDR2 (germline): SEHNR, FQNEAQ (reference sequence). The CDR3 loop is CASRHSSYEQYF. The CDR3, as DNA: TGTGCCAGCAGACACAGCTCCTACGAGCAGTACTTC.

This sequence joins TRBV18 and TRBJ1-4; D is unresolved. This CDR3 is 16 amino acids long. Germline values: CDR1 KGHSH, CDR2 LQKENI. The germline V and J ends were trimmed by 5 bases and 0 bases, with 13 bases remaining between them. The CDR3 reads CASSEDGLATNEKLFF. As DNA, the CDR3 is TGTGCCAGCTCAGAGGACGGACTTGCAACTAATGAAAAACTGTTTTTT.

The rearrangement joins TRBV2 to TRBJ2-3, with TRBD1 matching over 10 bases. The V gene end was trimmed by 6 bases and the J gene end by 4 bases; junction bases not matched to a gene: 4. The CDR3 runs 14 residues. Germline V gene lookup returns CDR1 SNHLY and CDR2 FYNNEI. CDR3 nucleotides: TGTGCCAGCAGGGGGACAGGGGTAGCAGATACGCAGTATTTT. It yields the protein CASRGTGVADTQYF.

The rearrangement uses TRBV7-9 and TRBJ1-5, with D unclear. V was cut by 5 bases and J by 4 bases, with 9 bases left in between. CDR1 and CDR2 from the germline V gene are SEHNR and FQNEAQ (reference sequence). This CDR3 is built from 13 residues. The DNA for the CDR3 is TGTGCCAGCAGCCTCCTTAATAATCAGCCCCAGCATTTT. Translating it yields CASSLLNNQPQHF.

The gene calls are TRBV6-1 and TRBJ1-1; D unresolved. V was clipped by 2 bases and J by 3 bases, with 16 bases between them. Germline CDR1 is MNHNS and CDR2 is SASEGT. The CDR3 extends over 16 amino acids. CDR3 DNA sequence: TGTGCCAGCAGTGAAAAGGGTGGAGGGTATGACACTGAAGCTTTCTTT. This translates into CASSEKGGGYDTEAFF.

The gene calls are TRBV7-9 and TRBJ1-4; 8 positions agree with TRBD1. This CDR3 region has 15 residues. CDR1 and CDR2 (germline): SEHNR, FQNEAQ (reference sequence). The V segment lost 5 bases and the J segment 7 bases; nucleotides outside the gene matches: 9. CDR3 coding DNA: TGTGCCAGCAGCCGAACGGGACAGGAGGGTGAAAAACTGTTTTTT. Its protein is CASSRTGQEGEKLFF.

The chain has TRBV19 and TRBJ1-5; D is undetermined. This CDR3 has 14 amino acids. Trimming left V 6 bases short and J 0 bases short, with 9 bases between. Germline V gene sequence: CDR1 LNHDA, CDR2 SQIVND (reference sequence). CDR3 sequence (DNA): TGTGCCAGTAGGGTGGACTATAGCAATCAGCCCCAGCATTTT. The encoded protein is CASRVDYSNQPQHF.

The chain joins TRBV7-9 to TRBJ1-3; D call uncertain. The V gene's germline CDR1 is SEHNR and CDR2 FQNEAQ (reference sequence). Trimming pared 0 bases from V and 3 bases from J, leaving 6 bases between. The CDR3 loop spans 14 amino acids. CDR3 in amino acids: CASSLAPNGNTIYF. The CDR3 DNA reads as TGTGCCAGCAGCTTAGCTCCTAATGGAAACACCATATATTTT.

The chain is built from TRBV5-6 and TRBJ2-6, with D possibly TRBD1 on 5 matching bases. Germline CDR1 is SGHDT and CDR2 is YYEEEE. This CDR3 has 15 residues. Trimming left V 2 bases short and J 4 bases short, with 10 bases between. CDR3 nucleotides: TGTGCCAGCAGCTTCCAGGGCACGGGGGCCAACGTCCTGACTTTC. Its protein product is CASSFQGTGANVLTF.

This clone was seen only a few times. The chain employs TRBV19 and TRBJ1-1, with 8 bases matching TRBD1. Germline V lookup: CDR1 LNHDA, CDR2 SQIVND (reference sequence). J was trimmed by 3 bases and V by 7 bases; bases with no gene match: 10. This CDR3 is 15 amino acids long. The CDR3 DNA follows: TGTGCCAGTACCCCCTCCAGGGGGCTCTACACTGAAGCTTTCTTT. Translation: CASTPSRGLYTEAFF.

J is TRBJ2-7 and V is TRBV6-5, with TRBD1 matching 10 bases. V was pared by 0 bases and J by 2 bases, with 4 bases of the junction left unmatched. The CDR3 consists of 16 residues. Looked up from germline, CDR1 is MNHEY and CDR2 is SVGAGI. The CDR3 region has the DNA TGTGCCAGCAGTTACTCGGGACAGGGGTCTGCCTACGAGCAGTACTTC. It specifies CASSYSGQGSAYEQYF.

This chain joins TRBV5-1 and TRBJ1-1; TRBD1 is a possible D gene (6 bases). Trimming stripped 1 base from V and 1 base from J, with 11 bases between. Germline V gives CDR1 SGHRS, CDR2 YFSETQ. The CDR3 consists of 15 residues. CDR3 protein: CASSLNWDTNTEAFF. The CDR3 region has the DNA TGCGCCAGCAGCTTGAACTGGGACACGAACACTGAAGCTTTCTTT.

This clone occurred once. The chain recombines TRBV7-6 with TRBJ1-1; D may be TRBD1 (5 bases). The V and J ends lost 1 base and 1 base respectively, with 13 bases between them. CDR3 length equals 16 residues. Germline values: CDR1 SGHVS, CDR2 FNYEAQ. CDR3 in amino acids: CASSLGSSQGNTEAFF. The DNA of the CDR3 is TGTGCCAGCAGCTTAGGTTCGAGTCAGGGGAACACTGAAGCTTTCTTT.

The chain links TRBV4-3 to TRBJ2-2; TRBD2 matches 11 bases. The V segment lost 5 bases and the J segment 2 bases; nucleotides outside the gene matches: 10. The CDR3 contains 18 residues. Germline CDR1 reads LGHNA; CDR2 reads YSLEER. CDR3 in amino acids: CASSGPGLAAGNTGELFF. For the CDR3, the DNA is TGCGCCAGCAGCGGACCGGGACTAGCGGCCGGAAACACCGGGGAGCTGTTTTTT.

The chain couples TRBV27 to TRBJ1-5; maybe TRBD1 (6 bases). Germline lookup yields CDR1 MNHEY and CDR2 SMNVEV (reference sequence). This CDR3 has 15 amino acids. V lost 6 bases and J lost 7, with 19 bases in between. The CDR3 sequence: CASRPGQGLGQPQHF. CDR3 bases: TGTGCCAGCAGACCCGGCCAGGGGCTGGGGCAGCCCCAGCATTTT.

V and J are TRBV6-1 and TRBJ2-2; a possible D gene is TRBD2 (5 bases). In germline, CDR1 is MNHNS, CDR2 SASEGT. Deletions cut 7 bases from V and 6 bases from J, with 15 bases between. The CDR3 is 14 amino acids. In DNA, the CDR3 is TGTGCCAGCAACGAGGGAGTGGCGTCCGGGGAGCTGTTTTTT. This translates into CASNEGVASGELFF.

CDR3 nucleotide sequence: TGTGCCAGCAGCGCTCCAGACAGGGCTGGAAACACCATATATTTT. Translation gives CASSAPDRAGNTIYF. The rearrangement links TRBV9 to TRBJ1-3; 7 bases fit TRBD1. V shed 3 bases, J shed 2 bases, and the junction held 5 bases outside the gene matches. The germline V gene has CDR1 SGDLS and CDR2 YYNGEE. The CDR3 totals 15 residues.

The chain is built from TRBV2 and TRBJ1-2; the D gene is possibly TRBD1 (6 bases). The CDR3 is made up of 13 amino acids. Germline CDR1 is SNHLY and CDR2 is FYNNEI. Deletions cut 6 bases from V and 4 bases from J, with 12 bases between. In nucleotides, the CDR3 is TGTGCCAGCAGCCTACAGGGCGGCTATGGCTACACCTTC. Protein: CASSLQGGYGYTF.

Only one count was recorded for this clone. The V gene is TRBV6-1, the J gene TRBJ2-1; 8 bases match TRBD1. Germline CDR1 is MNHNS and CDR2 is SASEGT. V was clipped by 5 bases and J by 8 bases; unmatched bases: 5. This CDR3 spans 13 amino acids. DNA of the CDR3: TGTGCCAGCAGTATCGGACAGGGATATGAGCAGTTCTTC. Its protein is CASSIGQGYEQFF.

The V gene is TRBV19, the J gene TRBJ2-4; a weak D match, TRBD1 (6 bases). The germline gives CDR1 LNHDA, CDR2 SQIVND (reference sequence). Deletions cut 10 bases from V and 5 bases from J, with 15 bases between. The CDR3 covers 13 residues. The CDR3 DNA reads as TGTGCCACCCAGGACAGCAATGAAAACATTCAGTACTTC. As protein: CATQDSNENIQYF. The full variable domain, with the rest looked up from reference TRBV19 and TRBJ2-4, is DGGITQSPKYLFRKEGQNVTLSCEQNLNHDAMYWYRQDPGQGLRLIYYSQIVNDFQKGDIAEGYSVSREKKESFPLTVTSAQKNPTAFYLCATQDSNENIQYFGAGTRLSVL.